The 13 T cell receptor beta chains below come from one sample, sequenced in a study of technical replicates of blood from four donors. Data came from immunoSEQ multiplex PCR; TCRdb stores just in-frame clones and leaves some out. The table includes tens of thousands of clones, approximately 90% detected once. Sequenced material: PBMCs. These receptors originate from a human donor in good health. Some clones in this sample may be carry-over from other donors' samples.

This rearrangement joins TRBV11-2 to TRBJ1-1; D is uncertain. This CDR3 is built from 13 residues. Germline values: CDR1 SGHAT, CDR2 FQNNGV. The ends were cut back, 5 bases at V and 5 bases at J, with 12 bases in the middle. The CDR3 DNA follows: TGTGCCAGCAGCGGCCGGGGAGGGACTGAAGCTTTCTTT. Residues: CASSGRGGTEAFF.

The chain joins TRBV27 to TRBJ1-3; D is unresolved. The germline V gene encodes CDR1 MNHEY and CDR2 SMNVEV (reference sequence). The CDR3 is made up of 19 amino acids. V gave up 2 bases and J gave up 0 bases, with 20 bases separating them. CDR3 bases: TGTGCCAGCAGTTTACCGACCGACCCCAGGAAGAGCTCTGGAAACACCATATATTTT. Amino acid sequence: CASSLPTDPRKSSGNTIYF.

The genes are TRBV30 and TRBJ2-6; D is uncertain. The V end was cut by 0 bases, the J end by 5 bases, with 5 bases between. Germline assignment: CDR1 GTSNPN and CDR2 SVGIG (reference sequence). The CDR3 loop spans 13 amino acids. CDR3 nucleotide sequence: TGTGCCTGGAGTGTACTCTGGGCCAACGTCCTGACTTTC. This codes for CAWSVLWANVLTF.

The chain links TRBV30 to TRBJ2-2, with a weak D call TRBD2 (5 bases). Germline V gives CDR1 GTSNPN, CDR2 SVGIG (reference sequence). Trimming left V 2 bases short and J 5 bases short, with 12 bases between. CDR3 size: 14 residues. The CDR3 sequence is CAWSISGPTGELFF. The CDR3 region has the DNA TGTGCCTGGAGTATAAGCGGCCCTACCGGGGAGCTGTTTTTT.

The chain uses TRBV5-4 and TRBJ2-2; 11 positions agree with TRBD2. Germline CDR1 and CDR2: SGHNT and YYREEE (reference sequence). The trim removed 0 bases at V and 1 base at J, leaving 8 bases unmatched. The CDR3 spans 19 residues. CDR3 residues: CASSLAILAGGKNTGELFF. The DNA of the CDR3 is TGTGCCAGCAGCTTGGCCATTTTAGCGGGGGGGAAGAACACCGGGGAGCTGTTTTTT.

The chain is built from TRBV5-1 and TRBJ2-7, with D maybe TRBD2 (5 bases). V was clipped by 4 bases and J by 3 bases, with 14 bases between them. This CDR3 has 14 residues. Germline assignment: CDR1 SGHRS and CDR2 YFSETQ. The CDR3 coding sequence is TGCGCCAGCAGCCCCGGTGGACTCGGCTACGAGCAGTACTTC. Amino acids: CASSPGGLGYEQYF.

V is TRBV5-1 and J is TRBJ1-2, with TRBD1 matching over 7 bases. The CDR3 contains 15 residues. The germline V gene has CDR1 SGHRS and CDR2 YFSETQ. J lost 2 bases, V lost 0 bases, and 4 bases had no gene match. The CDR3 protein is CASSLEEGANYGYTF. As DNA, the CDR3 is TGCGCCAGCAGCTTGGAAGAGGGGGCGAACTATGGCTACACCTTC. The full variable domain, completed using reference TRBV5-1 and TRBJ1-2, is KAGVTQTPRYLIKTRGQQVTLSCSPISGHRSVSWYQQTPGQGLQFLFEYFSETQRNKGNFPGRFSGRQFSNSRSEMNVSTLELGDSALYLCASSLEEGANYGYTFGSGTRLTVV.

The V gene is TRBV4-1, the J gene TRBJ2-1, with 7 nucleotides matching TRBD2. CDR3 size: 15 residues. Per the germline V gene, CDR1 is MGHRA and CDR2 is YSYEKL. J lost 8 bases, V lost 3 bases, and 10 bases had no gene match. CDR3 nucleotide sequence: TGCGCCAGCAGCCACCCCGGGGAGGGGTGGGATGAGCAGTTCTTC. Translation gives CASSHPGEGWDEQFF.

This chain connects TRBV5-1 to TRBJ2-7; 9 bases fit TRBD2. V gave up 1 base and J gave up 5 bases; unmatched junction bases: 7. There are 15 residues in the CDR3. CDR1 and CDR2 (germline): SGHRS, YFSETQ. Here the CDR3 DNA reads TGCGCCAGCAGCTTGTTTCAGCGGGGGGAGAACGAGCAGTACTTC. It codes for CASSLFQRGENEQYF.

The chain couples TRBV9 to TRBJ2-1, with 7 bases lining up with TRBD2. In germline, CDR1 is SGDLS, CDR2 YYNGEE. V lost 0 bases and J lost 2; bases outside the gene matches: 2. The CDR3 sequence is 15 residues long. The CDR3 nucleotides read TGTGCCAGCAGCGTAGATAGCGGGCCCTACAATGAGCAGTTCTTC. Protein product: CASSVDSGPYNEQFF.

The genes are TRBV5-5 and TRBJ2-2; 7 bases map to TRBD2. With V trimmed by 6 bases and J by 2 bases, 16 bases remained unmatched. Germline V gene data show CDR1 as SGHKS and CDR2 as YYEKEE (reference sequence). The CDR3 is made up of 18 amino acids. The CDR3 coding sequence is TGTGCCAGCACCCTACAGCTAAGAGCGGGGCTAAACACCGGGGAGCTGTTTTTT. Amino acids: CASTLQLRAGLNTGELFF.

The J gene is TRBJ2-2, the V gene TRBV5-1, with TRBD1 identical over 9 bases. J was trimmed by 1 base and V by 4 bases; bases with no gene match: 8. The CDR3 runs 17 residues. Germline V lookup: CDR1 SGHRS, CDR2 YFSETQ. DNA for the CDR3: TGCGCCAGCAGCCTGGGTTGGGGACAGGGGAACACCGGGGAGCTGTTTTTT. Its translation: CASSLGWGQGNTGELFF.

This chain links TRBV5-6 with TRBJ1-6, with 7 bases that match TRBD1. Germline V gene lookup returns CDR1 SGHDT and CDR2 YYEEEE. This CDR3 region has 15 residues. Trimming removed 3 bases from V and 10 bases from J; junction bases left unmatched: 10. This CDR3 reads CASSSYRGGKSPLHF. As DNA, the CDR3 is TGTGCCAGCAGCTCGTACAGGGGTGGTAAATCACCCCTCCACTTT.